A selection of T cell receptor beta chains follows, all from one sample in a study of T cell responses to AZD1222 COVID-19 vaccine. Libraries were prepared by immunoSEQ multiplex PCR; TCRdb keeps only in-frame clonotypes and omits some of them. The table has about 73,000 clones, roughly 89% seen once. The material sequenced was peripheral blood, taken 28 days after the second AZD1222 dose. These receptors were taken from an adult who received the AZD1222 COVID-19 vaccine. CDR3s leave out the opening cysteine and the closing phenylalanine or tryptophan. A D gene is named only where the DNA matches it firmly.

.	TRBV3-1/TRBV3-2	TRBJ1-2	ASSQNYGYT
.	TRBV5-1	TRBJ1-6	ASSLIGDNSPLH
.	TRBV3-1/TRBV3-2	TRBJ2-7	ASSPGPTYEQY
.	TRBV12-3/TRBV12-4	TRBJ2-1	ASSLLRNEQF
.	TRBV7-3	TRBJ2-3	ASSSRGTDRSTDTQY
.	TRBV4-3	TRBJ1-1	ASSQDMGTNTEAF
TRBD1	TRBV9	TRBJ1-1	ASSPRDRGRIGTEAF
.	TRBV18	TRBJ1-6	ASSYWMRVGSPPGLDSPLH
TRBD1	TRBV2	TRBJ1-4	ASTPTGANEKLF
TRBD1	TRBV13	TRBJ2-3	ASSQGAGTDTQY
.	TRBV18	TRBJ1-1	ASSEMNTEAF
.	TRBV5-1	TRBJ1-1	ASSSVAQGRTVGPGTEAF
.	TRBV7-9	TRBJ2-5	ASSPLGGETQY
.	TRBV5-1	TRBJ1-4	ASSEGGATNEKLF
.	TRBV27	TRBJ2-7	ASSLSQGLRHEQY
.	TRBV5-1	TRBJ2-5	ASSLGERETQY
.	TRBV19	TRBJ2-7	ASSIRGRTYEQY
.	TRBV20-1	TRBJ2-1	SASKGTYNNEQF
TRBD1	TRBV18	TRBJ2-5	ASSPGQGNAETQY
.	TRBV5-1	TRBJ1-1	ASSLANTEAF
.	TRBV10-3	TRBJ2-1	AISESRGWYNEQF
.	TRBV23-1	TRBJ1-5	ASSQSGGAGMRPQH
.	TRBV19	TRBJ1-1	ASSPMGQQNTEAF
.	TRBV27	TRBJ2-4	ASSFSEARGNIQY
TRBD1	TRBV23-1	TRBJ1-6	ASSPRTGSPLH
.	TRBV2	TRBJ1-4	ASTPSGVEKLF
.	TRBV2	TRBJ1-4	ASSLLYRVVVLEKLF
.	TRBV10-3	TRBJ2-1	AISLAVIRGNEQF
.	TRBV7-2	TRBJ2-1	ASRTGRASYNEQF
.	TRBV14	TRBJ2-2	ASSPKATYLGGELF
TRBD2	TRBV15	TRBJ2-1	ATSTGTSGRFNEQF